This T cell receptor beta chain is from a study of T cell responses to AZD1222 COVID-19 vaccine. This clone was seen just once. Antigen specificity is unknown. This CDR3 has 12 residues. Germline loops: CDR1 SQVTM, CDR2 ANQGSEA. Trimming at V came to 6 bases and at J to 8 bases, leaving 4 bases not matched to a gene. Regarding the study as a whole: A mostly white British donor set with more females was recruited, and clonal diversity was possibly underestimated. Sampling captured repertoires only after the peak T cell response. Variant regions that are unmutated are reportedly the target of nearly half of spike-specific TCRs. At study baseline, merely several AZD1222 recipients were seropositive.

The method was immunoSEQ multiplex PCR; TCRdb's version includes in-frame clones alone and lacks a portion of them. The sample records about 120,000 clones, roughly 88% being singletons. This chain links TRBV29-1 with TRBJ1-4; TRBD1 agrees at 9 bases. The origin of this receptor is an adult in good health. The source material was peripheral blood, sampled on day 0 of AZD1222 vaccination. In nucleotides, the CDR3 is TGCAGCGTCGGGACAGGGAGGGAAAAACTGTTTTTT. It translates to CSVGTGREKLFF.